The 31 T cell receptor beta chains below come from one sample, sequenced in a study of OX40 agonist ivuxolimab in advanced cancers. Profiled with immunoSEQ multiplex PCR; TCRdb holds only in-frame clones, not every one. The data hold about 72,000 clones, with about 91% observed a single time. Sample: CD4+ or CD8+ T cells sorted from blood, taken in a trial of the OX40 agonist ivuxolimab. Receptors were obtained from an adult with an advanced solid tumor such as melanoma, head and neck, liver or kidney cancer.

This chain connects TRBV27 to TRBJ2-3, with D hard to call. The germline CDR1 and CDR2 sequences are MNHEY and SMNVEV (reference sequence). This CDR3 is built from 13 residues. Trimming left V 6 bases short and J 1 base short, with 8 bases between. The CDR3 DNA reads as TGTGCCAGCAGGAGATCCGGCACAGATACGCAGTATTTT. It encodes CASRRSGTDTQYF.

The gene calls are TRBV27 and TRBJ2-7, with 12 bases fitting TRBD2. V lost 8 bases, J lost 4 bases, and 12 bases stayed unmatched. The CDR3 is 16 residues long. Germline CDR1 and CDR2: MNHEY and SMNVEV (reference sequence). The CDR3 spells CASRALAGTSGYEQYF. CDR3 sequence (DNA): TGTGCCAGCCGCGCTCTAGCCGGGACTAGCGGGTACGAGCAGTACTTC.

This clone was detected only once. The chain carries TRBV7-2 and TRBJ2-2, with a tentative D call TRBD2 (6 bases). The germline V and J ends were trimmed by 5 bases and 0 bases, with 13 bases remaining between them. Looked up from germline, CDR1 is SGHTA and CDR2 is FQGNSA. This CDR3 comprises 16 residues. The CDR3 nucleotides are TGTGCCAGCAGCCGACGCGGGATTCCGAACACCGGGGAGCTGTTTTTT. This encodes CASSRRGIPNTGELFF.

This chain joins TRBV28 and TRBJ2-2; D is undetermined. The germline gives CDR1 MDHEN, CDR2 SYDVKM. The CDR3 length is 13 residues. Trimming shortened V by 2 bases and J by 5 bases, and 6 bases separated the two germline ends. Here the CDR3 reads CASSLGLTGELFF. DNA for the CDR3: TGTGCCAGCAGTTTAGGGTTAACCGGGGAGCTGTTTTTT.

The chain carries TRBV12-5 and TRBJ2-3; a weak D match, TRBD2 (6 bases). CDR3 length equals 15 residues. V lost 6 bases to trimming and J lost 1 base, with 14 bases between them. CDR1 and CDR2 (germline): LGHNT, FRNRAP. The CDR3 loop is CASGEVGGGTDTQYF. The CDR3 DNA reads as TGTGCTAGTGGGGAAGTGGGGGGTGGCACAGATACGCAGTATTTT.

The CDR3 here is CASSSPFYEQYF. The CDR3 DNA sequence: TGTGCCAGCAGCTCCCCTTTCTACGAGCAGTACTTC. The chain is built from TRBV5-8 and TRBJ2-7, with D uncertain. The CDR3 covers 12 residues. Germline V gene sequence: CDR1 SGHTS, CDR2 YDEGEE. The ends were cut back, 3 bases at V and 3 bases at J, with 7 bases in the middle. Together with reference TRBV5-8 and TRBJ2-7, the CDR3 gives the full variable domain: EAGVTQSPTHLIKTRGQQATLRCSPISGHTSVYWYQQALGLGLQFLLWYDEGEERNRGNFPPRFSGRQFPNYSSELNVNALELEDSALYLCASSSPFYEQYFGPGTRLTVT.

The chain recombines TRBV7-2 with TRBJ1-2; 8 nucleotides line up with TRBD1. This CDR3 has 15 residues. In germline, CDR1 is SGHTA, CDR2 FQGNSA. After removal of 3 bases from V and 5 bases from J, the junction contained 8 bases not matched to a gene. The CDR3 spells CASSLTSGTGYGYTF. The CDR3 DNA follows: TGTGCCAGCAGCTTGACCTCCGGGACAGGATATGGCTACACCTTC.

The chain recombines TRBV11-2 with TRBJ2-7, with 9 bases lining up with TRBD1. V shed 8 bases, J shed 4 bases, and the junction held 12 bases outside the gene matches. Germline V lookup: CDR1 SGHAT, CDR2 FQNNGV. CDR3 length equals 15 residues. CDR3: CASGTGQLGSYEQYF. In DNA form, the CDR3 reads TGTGCCAGCGGGACAGGGCAGTTAGGGTCTTACGAGCAGTACTTC.

The chain carries TRBV10-3 and TRBJ1-1; 7 bases align to TRBD1. V dropped 6 bases and J dropped 7; count of bases not matched to a gene: 8. Germline V gives CDR1 ENHRY, CDR2 SYGVKD. The CDR3 covers 13 residues. The CDR3 nucleotides are TGTGCCATCAGCGAACAGGGGTTCGGTGAAGCTTTCTTT. As protein: CAISEQGFGEAFF.

The chain links TRBV7-2 to TRBJ2-1; 9 bases are a match to TRBD1. The CDR3 is 13 amino acids. The J segment lost 9 bases and the V segment lost 1 base, leaving 1 base of the junction unmatched. The germline V gene has CDR1 SGHTA and CDR2 FQGNSA. CDR3 amino acids: CASSLGQGGEQFF. The CDR3 DNA reads TGTGCCAGCAGCTTAGGACAGGGGGGTGAGCAGTTCTTC.

The chain combines TRBV4-2 with TRBJ1-1, with D hard to call. This CDR3 has 14 residues. The V and J ends lost 5 bases and 2 bases respectively, with 12 bases between them. CDR1 is LGHNA, CDR2 YNFKEQ, per germline. CDR3 amino acids: CASSLVGSNTEAFF. DNA for the CDR3: TGTGCCAGCAGCTTGGTGGGGTCCAACACTGAAGCTTTCTTT.

The chain has TRBV19 and TRBJ1-2; TRBD1 matches 8 bases. The germline CDR1 and CDR2 sequences are LNHDA and SQIVND (reference sequence). CDR3 length equals 14 residues. Trimming cost V 6 bases and J 2 bases; bases outside gene matches: 5. The CDR3 coding sequence is TGTGCCAGTAGAACGACAGGGGTCAACTATGGCTACACCTTC. It yields the protein CASRTTGVNYGYTF. The complete variable domain, with remaining parts taken from reference TRBV19 and TRBJ1-2, reads DGGITQSPKYLFRKEGQNVTLSCEQNLNHDAMYWYRQDPGQGLRLIYYSQIVNDFQKGDIAEGYSVSREKKESFPLTVTSAQKNPTAFYLCASRTTGVNYGYTFGSGTRLTVV.

This chain joins TRBV19 and TRBJ2-4, with D maybe TRBD1 (6 bases). Germline loops: CDR1 LNHDA, CDR2 SQIVND (reference sequence). The CDR3 is 16 residues long. Deletions cut 3 bases from V and 3 bases from J, with 15 bases between. CDR3: CASSISGGLGKNIQYF. CDR3 coding DNA: TGTGCCAGTAGTATTTCTGGGGGCTTGGGCAAAAACATTCAGTACTTC.

J is TRBJ1-5 and V is TRBV6-1, with TRBD1 as a possible D gene (6 bases). CDR3 length: 13 amino acids. The V end lost 3 bases, the J end lost 15 bases, and 18 bases lay between the germline ends. Germline assignment: CDR1 MNHNS and CDR2 SASEGT. The DNA for the CDR3 is TGTGCCAGCAGTGACGGACAGCCCGAGGCTTGGCATTTT. It encodes CASSDGQPEAWHF.

The V call is TRBV6-5, the J call TRBJ1-6; 7 bases are a match to TRBD1. The CDR3 covers 15 residues. Germline CDR1 reads MNHEY; CDR2 reads SVGAGI. Losses at the gene ends were 4 bases for V and 6 bases for J; bases not matched to a gene: 6. The CDR3 protein is CASSSGRQGNSPLHF. In nucleotides, the CDR3 is TGTGCCAGCAGTTCCGGAAGACAGGGTAATTCACCCCTCCACTTT.

The J gene is TRBJ2-1, the V gene TRBV2; 10 positions match TRBD2. Looked up from germline, CDR1 is SNHLY and CDR2 is FYNNEI. The V gene end was trimmed by 4 bases and the J gene end by 5 bases; junction bases not matched to a gene: 5. The CDR3 length is 15 residues. DNA for the CDR3: TGTGCCAGCAGTGTCAGCGGGAGGGCGGACAATGAGCAGTTCTTC. Translated, it gives CASSVSGRADNEQFF.

This chain joins TRBV6-5 and TRBJ1-6, with D unresolved. Germline V gene lookup returns CDR1 MNHEY and CDR2 SVGAGI. The CDR3 spans 14 residues. V lost 4 bases to trimming and J lost 6 bases, with 10 bases between them. CDR3 protein: CASSSGRSNSPLHF. DNA for the CDR3: TGTGCCAGCAGTTCTGGCAGATCTAATTCACCCCTCCACTTT.

This clone was counted a single time. V and J are TRBV19 and TRBJ2-3, with D unresolved. The CDR3 is made up of 15 amino acids. The ends were cut back, 6 bases at V and 0 bases at J, with 13 bases in the middle. Per germline, CDR1 LNHDA and CDR2 SQIVND (reference sequence). The CDR3, as DNA: TGTGCCAGTAGGACCCGGACGAGGAGCACAGATACGCAGTATTTT. It specifies CASRTRTRSTDTQYF.

This clone was detected only a few times. Other DNA sequences in this sample translate to the same CDR3. The V and J genes are TRBV9 and TRBJ1-4; unclear D gene. The CDR3 spans 14 residues. CDR1 is SGDLS, CDR2 YYNGEE, per germline. Trimming cost V 3 bases and J 0 bases, with 6 bases left between them. The CDR3 DNA reads as TGTGCCAGCAGCGCCACTGCAACTAATGAAAAACTGTTTTTT. Its protein is CASSATATNEKLFF.

V and J are TRBV30 and TRBJ1-2; 8 bases are a match to TRBD1. Germline loops: CDR1 GTSNPN, CDR2 SVGIG (reference sequence). Trimming removed 0 bases from V and 13 bases from J; junction bases left unmatched: 10. The CDR3 contains 13 residues. The CDR3: CAWSVRQGSLRTF. In nucleotides, the CDR3 is TGTGCCTGGAGTGTACGACAGGGGAGCCTACGCACCTTC. The variable domain in full, with the rest retrieved from reference TRBV30 and TRBJ1-2, is SQTIHQWPATLVQPVGSPLSLECTVEGTSNPNLYWYRQAAGRGLQLLFYSVGIGQISSEVPQNLSASRPQDRQFILSSKKLLLSDSGFYLCAWSVRQGSLRTFGSGTRLTVV.

The chain recombines TRBV2 with TRBJ2-5; D is unclear. The CDR3 extends over 10 amino acids. In germline, CDR1 is SNHLY, CDR2 FYNNEI. The V end was cut by 1 base, the J end by 6 bases, with 0 bases between. The CDR3 spells CASSEETQYF. The CDR3 DNA reads as TGTGCCAGCAGTGAAGAGACCCAGTACTTC. The full variable domain, its missing parts supplied by reference TRBV2 and TRBJ2-5, is EPEVTQTPSHQVTQMGQEVILRCVPISNHLYFYWYRQILGQKVEFLVSFYNNEISEKSEIFDDQFSVERPDGSNFTLKIRSTKLEDSAMYFCASSEETQYFGPGTRLLVL.

The gene calls are TRBV19 and TRBJ1-2; D unresolved. Trimming removed 3 bases at V and 2 bases at J, with 10 bases between. From germline, CDR1 is LNHDA and CDR2 SQIVND (reference sequence). CDR3 length: 14 amino acids. This chain's CDR3 is CASSIQHRNYGYTF. The CDR3 coding sequence is TGTGCCAGTAGTATTCAGCACCGGAACTATGGCTACACCTTC.

V is TRBV18 and J is TRBJ1-4; D not resolved. The CDR3 runs 13 residues. Germline CDR1 KGHSH, CDR2 LQKENI. The V end was cut by 5 bases, the J end by 4 bases, with 8 bases between. CDR3 protein: CASSARDNEKLFF. CDR3 bases: TGTGCCAGCTCAGCAAGGGATAATGAAAAACTGTTTTTT.

The gene calls are TRBV2 and TRBJ1-5, with 8 bases lining up with TRBD1. The CDR3 is made up of 15 amino acids. The junction had 11 bases not matched to a gene; V was cut back by 7 bases and J by 6 bases. The germline V gene has CDR1 SNHLY and CDR2 FYNNEI. In DNA form, the CDR3 reads TGTGCCAGCACCCCCCGAGGGACAGGTTTTCAGCCCCAGCATTTT. Its translation is CASTPRGTGFQPQHF.

The CDR3 bases are TGTGCCAGCAGCTTATCTACTAGGGGAGATACGCAGTATTTT. It codes for CASSLSTRGDTQYF. The chain employs TRBV7-2 and TRBJ2-3; possibly TRBD1 or TRBD2 for D (5 bases each). With 2 bases removed from V and 5 bases from J, the gap between germline ends came to 11 bases. Germline-derived CDR1 and CDR2 are SGHTA and FQGNSA. CDR3 length equals 14 residues.

This clone was seen just once. The chain employs TRBV19 and TRBJ2-2, with D uncertain. Germline-derived CDR1 and CDR2 are LNHDA and SQIVND (reference sequence). This CDR3 region has 14 residues. V was shortened by 1 base and J by 0 bases, with 3 bases between the two germline ends. For the CDR3, the DNA is TGTGCCAGTAGTATAGCCCCGAACACCGGGGAGCTGTTTTTT. Its protein product is CASSIAPNTGELFF.

This clone was observed a single time. V is TRBV28 and J is TRBJ1-5; unclear D gene. The CDR3 consists of 15 residues. The V end was cut by 5 bases, the J end by 6 bases, with 17 bases between. Germline values: CDR1 MDHEN, CDR2 SYDVKM. The CDR3 spells CASSPSPHRGQPQHF. The CDR3 region has the DNA TGTGCCAGCAGTCCGTCCCCACATCGGGGTCAGCCCCAGCATTTT.

The gene calls are TRBV29-1 and TRBJ2-4; 15 nucleotides align to TRBD2. The germline V gene encodes CDR1 SQVTM and CDR2 ANQGSEA. The CDR3 sequence is 18 residues long. With V trimmed by 2 bases and J by 3 bases, 8 bases remained unmatched. The CDR3 region is CSVEWGLAGGNYKNIQYF. CDR3 DNA sequence: TGCAGCGTTGAATGGGGACTAGCGGGGGGCAATTACAAAAACATTCAGTACTTC.

This clone was seen a few times. The chain recombines TRBV5-4 with TRBJ2-3, with 8 bases aligning to TRBD2. Germline loops: CDR1 SGHNT, CDR2 YYREEE (reference sequence). Trimming took 6 bases from V and 6 from J; bases not matched to a gene: 12. The CDR3 totals 15 residues. CDR3 nucleotide sequence: TGTGCCAGCAAGGGAGATGGGAAGCGGGGGGATACGCAGTATTTT. It yields the protein CASKGDGKRGDTQYF.

The CDR3 DNA follows: TGCGCCAGCAGATCAGCGGGGGGGCTGTTGGATACGCAGTATTTT. Residues: CASRSAGGLLDTQYF. The chain is built from TRBV5-1 and TRBJ2-3; 10 positions match TRBD2. The junction had 9 bases not matched to a gene; V was cut back by 5 bases and J by 6 bases. Germline V gene lookup returns CDR1 SGHRS and CDR2 YFSETQ. The CDR3 loop spans 15 amino acids.

The J gene is TRBJ2-7, the V gene TRBV5-6; 7 nucleotides match TRBD2. From germline, CDR1 is SGHDT and CDR2 YYEEEE. The CDR3 spans 16 residues. Losses at the gene ends were 3 bases for V and 2 bases for J; bases not matched to a gene: 11. The CDR3 DNA is TGTGCCAGCAGCTACAGATCCGGGGGGTTTACCTACGAGCAGTACTTC. Translated, it gives CASSYRSGGFTYEQYF.